Below are 31 T cell receptor beta chains sequenced from a single sample in a study of beta chain features in type 1 diabetes. As every portion of the isolated RNA was reverse transcribed, the sequencing read expressed TCRB transcripts. Measured with immunoSEQ multiplex PCR; TCRdb has only the in-frame clones, and not every one. The data show under 900,000 clones, about 17% seen once. Sequencing was done on a sample of naive CD4+ T cells from blood. The receptor source for this set is a young woman in good health.

This clone was detected only a few times. Distinct nucleotide sequences in the sample also encode this CDR3. V usage is TRBV7-2 and J usage is TRBJ2-2, with D uncertain. The CDR3 consists of 15 residues. Germline V CDR1 and CDR2: SGHTA, FQGNSA. Trimming pared 1 base from V and 2 bases from J, leaving 8 bases between. The CDR3 sequence is CASSLVGPNTGELFF. In nucleotides, the CDR3 is TGTGCCAGCAGCTTAGTCGGGCCTAACACCGGGGAGCTGTTTTTT.

The sample holds a few counts of this clone. The V and J genes are TRBV29-1 and TRBJ2-5, with D possibly TRBD1 on 6 matching bases. The germline gives CDR1 SQVTM, CDR2 ANQGSEA. V lost 4 bases to trimming and J lost 5 bases, with 20 bases between them. This CDR3 is 15 amino acids long. CDR3 DNA: TGCAGCGTTGGACGACAGGCGTGGGAGTTTGAGACCCAGTACTTC. Translated, it gives CSVGRQAWEFETQYF.

V and J are TRBV27 and TRBJ2-7; the match to TRBD2 covers 12 bases. Germline-derived CDR1 and CDR2 are MNHEY and SMNVEV (reference sequence). Unmatched junction bases numbered 12, after V lost 6 bases and J lost 3 bases. The length of the CDR3 is 17 residues. The CDR3 protein is CASRRKKGTSGFYEQYF. In DNA, the CDR3 is TGTGCCAGCAGACGGAAAAAAGGGACTAGCGGGTTCTACGAGCAGTACTTC.

This chain connects TRBV27 to TRBJ2-1, with 9 bases fitting TRBD2. There are 15 residues in the CDR3. The junction had 4 bases not matched to a gene; V was cut back by 2 bases and J by 5 bases. From germline, CDR1 is MNHEY and CDR2 SMNVEV (reference sequence). This CDR3 is CASSLRLAGHNEQFF. In nucleotides, the CDR3 is TGTGCCAGCAGTTTAAGGCTAGCGGGGCACAATGAGCAGTTCTTC.

The table lists this clone with a few counts. The V call is TRBV9, the J call TRBJ2-3, with 13 bases identical to TRBD2. The CDR3 is made up of 21 amino acids. V lost 0 bases and J lost 2; bases outside the gene matches: 15. Germline CDR1 reads SGDLS; CDR2 reads YYNGEE. This CDR3 is CASSVGRGLAGAQTATDTQYF. DNA of the CDR3: TGTGCCAGCAGCGTAGGGAGAGGACTAGCGGGAGCCCAAACGGCCACAGATACGCAGTATTTT.

The chain has TRBV9 and TRBJ2-5; 11 positions match TRBD2. TRBJ2-7 matches the DNA end more closely, so the J call is doubtful. Germline CDR1 and CDR2: SGDLS and YYNGEE. The CDR3 is 15 amino acids. In DNA, the CDR3 is TGTGCCAGCAGCGTAGGACTAGCGGGAAGCTACGAGCAGTACTTC. Translation gives CASSVGLAGSYEQYF.

V is TRBV19 and J is TRBJ1-2; tentative D call: TRBD1 (6 bases). This CDR3 has 13 amino acids. CDR1 LNHDA and CDR2 SQIVND come from the germline V gene (reference sequence). Trimming removed 6 bases from V and 6 bases from J, with 14 bases in between. CDR3 protein: CASRIPTGHGYTF. The DNA for the CDR3 is TGTGCCAGTAGAATCCCCACAGGGCATGGCTACACCTTC. The full variable domain, completed using reference TRBV19 and TRBJ1-2, is DGGITQSPKYLFRKEGQNVTLSCEQNLNHDAMYWYRQDPGQGLRLIYYSQIVNDFQKGDIAEGYSVSREKKESFPLTVTSAQKNPTAFYLCASRIPTGHGYTFGSGTRLTVV.

CDR3 protein: CASSQGQGTGELFF. CDR3 DNA sequence: TGTGCCAGCAGCCAGGGACAGGGCACCGGGGAGCTGTTTTTT. The V call is TRBV9, the J call TRBJ2-2, with 9 bases lining up with TRBD1. CDR1 is SGDLS and CDR2 is YYNGEE in the germline V gene. This CDR3 comprises 14 residues. With V trimmed by 4 bases and J by 4 bases, 2 bases remained unmatched. The entire variable domain, with the rest obtained from reference TRBV9 and TRBJ2-2, is as follows: DSGVTQTPKHLITATGQRVTLRCSPRSGDLSVYWYQQSLDQGLQFLIQYYNGEERAKGNILERFSAQQFPDLHSELNLSSLELGDSALYFCASSQGQGTGELFFGEGSRLTVL.

The chain combines TRBV2 with TRBJ2-5; 8 bases are a match to TRBD2. The CDR3 is made up of 13 amino acids. Losses at the gene ends were 6 bases for V and 5 bases for J; bases not matched to a gene: 5. Germline values: CDR1 SNHLY, CDR2 FYNNEI. CDR3: CASRVTGGETQYF. CDR3 nucleotides: TGTGCCAGCAGGGTTACGGGAGGGGAGACCCAGTACTTC. Full variable domain (remainder filled in from reference TRBV2 and TRBJ2-5): EPEVTQTPSHQVTQMGQEVILRCVPISNHLYFYWYRQILGQKVEFLVSFYNNEISEKSEIFDDQFSVERPDGSNFTLKIRSTKLEDSAMYFCASRVTGGETQYFGPGTRLLVL.

A word on this clone: The identical CDR3 is also encoded by other nucleotide sequences in the sample. V gene TRBV7-9 combines with J gene TRBJ1-2; possibly TRBD1 for D (6 bases). The CDR3 is 14 amino acids. Trimming pared 1 base from V and 6 bases from J, leaving 12 bases between. The V gene's germline CDR1 is SEHNR and CDR2 FQNEAQ (reference sequence). Written as DNA, the CDR3 is TGTGCCAGCAGCTTAGTCCAACAGGGCCATGGCTACACCTTC. Amino acids: CASSLVQQGHGYTF.

The J gene is TRBJ2-5, the V gene TRBV29-1, with 10 positions matching TRBD1. CDR3 length: 17 residues. J lost 0 bases, V lost 1 base, and 8 bases had no gene match. Germline-derived CDR1 and CDR2 are SQVTM and ANQGSEA. The CDR3 DNA is TGCAGCGTTGAAGGGAGACGACAGGGGGCGCACCAAGAGACCCAGTACTTC. This gives the protein CSVEGRRQGAHQETQYF.

J is TRBJ2-4 and V is TRBV10-2; tentative D call: TRBD1 (6 bases). The CDR3 loop spans 17 amino acids. V lost 4 bases and J 0 bases, leaving 16 bases between the germline ends. CDR1 is WSHSY and CDR2 is SAAADI in the germline V gene. The CDR3 DNA reads TGCGCCAGCAGTGCTGGGACACGAACCCTAGCCAAAAACATTCAGTACTTC. Translation gives CASSAGTRTLAKNIQYF.

This chain links TRBV4-2 with TRBJ2-1, with 7 bases identical to TRBD1. This CDR3 spans 14 amino acids. Trimming removed 1 base from V and 8 bases from J; junction bases left unmatched: 5. Germline V gene data show CDR1 as LGHNA and CDR2 as YNFKEQ. The CDR3 sequence: CASSQGGQYHEQFF. The CDR3 nucleotides are TGTGCCAGCAGCCAAGGGGGACAGTATCATGAGCAGTTCTTC.

The chain has TRBV15 and TRBJ2-1; 8 positions agree with TRBD2. This CDR3 has 17 residues. The J segment lost 7 bases and the V segment lost 1 base, leaving 12 bases of the junction unmatched. Germline CDR1 LNHNV, CDR2 YYDKDF (reference sequence). CDR3 in DNA: TGTGCCACCAGCAGAGCGGGTGCCCGGGAGGGCCGGAATGAGCAGTTCTTC. Protein: CATSRAGAREGRNEQFF.

Only a few counts were recorded for this clone. V is TRBV28 and J is TRBJ2-5, with a tentative D call TRBD2 (6 bases). Between the trimmed V and J ends, which lost 6 bases and 2 bases, there was a span of 10 bases. Germline CDR1 is MDHEN and CDR2 is SYDVKM. The CDR3 has 13 amino acids. CDR3 protein: CASSLSGQETQYF. The DNA of the CDR3 is TGTGCCAGCAGCCTAAGCGGGCAAGAGACCCAGTACTTC.

This chain links TRBV18 with TRBJ2-3; tentative D call: TRBD2 (6 bases). The germline V gene has CDR1 KGHSH and CDR2 LQKENI. Trimming stripped 3 bases from V and 6 bases from J, with 13 bases between. This CDR3 is 14 amino acids long. This chain's CDR3 is CASSPGTSSDTQYF. The CDR3, as DNA: TGTGCCAGCTCACCTGGTACTAGCAGTGATACGCAGTATTTT.

This clone was detected only a few times. The rearrangement links TRBV6-4 to TRBJ1-1, with D hard to call. V gave up 2 bases and J gave up 5 bases, with 9 bases separating them. Germline values: CDR1 MRHNA, CDR2 SNTAGT. The length of the CDR3 is 13 residues. The CDR3 protein is CASSDTLYTEAFF. The CDR3 bases are TGTGCCAGCAGTGACACACTGTATACTGAAGCTTTCTTT.

V gene TRBV7-8 combines with J gene TRBJ2-5; D not certain. V was clipped by 2 bases and J by 1 base, with 17 bases between them. CDR1 and CDR2 (germline): SGHVS, FQNEAQ. CDR3 length: 17 amino acids. Here the CDR3 reads CASSLTLRVGSQETQYF. Written as DNA, the CDR3 is TGTGCCAGCAGCTTAACCCTTAGGGTGGGCAGCCAAGAGACCCAGTACTTC. Full variable domain (remainder filled in from reference TRBV7-8 and TRBJ2-5): GAGVSQSPRYKVAKRGQDVALRCDPISGHVSLFWYQQALGQGPEFLTYFQNEAQLDKSGLPSDRFFAERPEGSVSTLKIQRTQQEDSAVYLCASSLTLRVGSQETQYFGPGTRLLVL.

This clone was counted a few times. The chain is built from TRBV5-4 and TRBJ2-2; 8 bases are shared with TRBD2. The length of the CDR3 is 15 residues. Trimming at V came to 4 bases and at J to 2 bases, leaving 4 bases not matched to a gene. The V gene's germline CDR1 is SGHNT and CDR2 YYREEE (reference sequence). The CDR3 coding sequence is TGTGCCAGCAGCCTGACTAGCGTCAACACCGGGGAGCTGTTTTTT. Residues: CASSLTSVNTGELFF.

This clone was observed a handful of times. This chain links TRBV5-1 with TRBJ2-2, with 7 bases aligning to TRBD1. The CDR3 length is 15 residues. Germline V CDR1 and CDR2: SGHRS, YFSETQ. The junction had 6 bases not matched to a gene; V was cut back by 3 bases and J by 4 bases. As DNA, the CDR3 is TGCGCCAGCAGCTCGACAGGGTCTAGCACCGGGGAGCTGTTTTTT. Its protein product is CASSSTGSSTGELFF.

The V gene is TRBV29-1, the J gene TRBJ1-1; D gene ambiguous. This CDR3 spans 12 amino acids. Per germline, CDR1 SQVTM and CDR2 ANQGSEA. Trimming cost V 3 bases and J 2 bases, with 7 bases left between them. The CDR3 protein is CSVDTQNTEAFF. CDR3 sequence (DNA): TGCAGCGTTGATACACAAAACACTGAAGCTTTCTTT.

The CDR3 DNA follows: TGTGCCAGCAGCTCCGGACGGATCCAAGAGACCCAGTACTTC. Protein product: CASSSGRIQETQYF. The chain employs TRBV9 and TRBJ2-5; no firm D call. The germline V and J ends were trimmed by 4 bases and 1 base, with 11 bases remaining between them. Germline CDR1 reads SGDLS; CDR2 reads YYNGEE. The length of the CDR3 is 14 residues.

This rearrangement joins TRBV9 to TRBJ2-5; 16 nucleotides match TRBD2. CDR3 length equals 18 residues. V was pared by 4 bases and J by 1 base, with 7 bases of the junction left unmatched. Per the germline V gene, CDR1 is SGDLS and CDR2 is YYNGEE. The chain's CDR3 is CASSPGTSGRGFQETQYF. For the CDR3, the DNA is TGTGCCAGCAGCCCAGGGACTAGCGGGAGGGGCTTCCAAGAGACCCAGTACTTC. Full variable domain (remainder filled in from reference TRBV9 and TRBJ2-5): DSGVTQTPKHLITATGQRVTLRCSPRSGDLSVYWYQQSLDQGLQFLIQYYNGEERAKGNILERFSAQQFPDLHSELNLSSLELGDSALYFCASSPGTSGRGFQETQYFGPGTRLLVL.

The J gene is TRBJ2-5, the V gene TRBV6-5, with D hard to call. With 4 bases removed from V and 1 base from J, the gap between germline ends came to 16 bases. In germline, CDR1 is MNHEY, CDR2 SVGAGI. There are 16 residues in the CDR3. CDR3 nucleotides: TGTGCCAGCAGTTCCTACAGTCCAGTTGTCCAAGAGACCCAGTACTTC. Translated, it gives CASSSYSPVVQETQYF.

The J gene is TRBJ1-3, the V gene TRBV2, with D uncertain. The CDR3 loop spans 14 amino acids. Germline V gene sequence: CDR1 SNHLY, CDR2 FYNNEI. With 8 bases removed from V and 0 bases from J, the gap between germline ends came to 11 bases. The CDR3 DNA follows: TGTGCCAGCGGGGATGGACTCTCTGGAAACACCATATATTTT. Translated: CASGDGLSGNTIYF.

This clone was seen only a few times. The rearrangement links TRBV29-1 to TRBJ2-1; 8 bases are a match to TRBD2. J gave up 0 bases and V 5 bases, and 6 bases lay outside the gene matches. Looked up from germline, CDR1 is SQVTM and CDR2 is ANQGSEA. The CDR3 contains 15 residues. In nucleotides, the CDR3 is TGCAGCGTTCGTAGCGGGACTCGCTCCTACAATGAGCAGTTCTTC. Translating gives CSVRSGTRSYNEQFF.

The V gene is TRBV21-1, the J gene TRBJ2-5; the table's D call, TRBD1, was not checked against the DNA. TRBV21-1 constitutes a pseudogene. This CDR3 is 15 amino acids long. Written as DNA, the CDR3 is TGTGCCAGCAGCAAATCTGACAGGGTCCAAGAGACCCAGTACTTC. It yields the protein CASSKSDRVQETQYF.

The rearrangement links TRBV6-5 to TRBJ1-5; 8 positions agree with TRBD1. V shed 2 bases and J 6 bases; nucleotides not matched to a gene: 6. Germline CDR1 MNHEY, CDR2 SVGAGI. The CDR3 totals 15 residues. The CDR3 reads CASSYGGTGLQPQHF. CDR3 nucleotide sequence: TGTGCCAGCAGTTACGGGGGGACAGGACTTCAGCCCCAGCATTTT.

The chain recombines TRBV19 with TRBJ2-7, with D maybe TRBD2 (6 bases). Trimming removed 4 bases at V and 4 bases at J, with 11 bases between. The CDR3 covers 13 residues. Germline assignment: CDR1 LNHDA and CDR2 SQIVND (reference sequence). CDR3: CASSSSGRYEQYF. The CDR3 region has the DNA TGTGCCAGTAGTAGTAGCGGTCGATACGAGCAGTACTTC. The whole variable domain, filled in from reference TRBV19 and TRBJ2-7, reads DGGITQSPKYLFRKEGQNVTLSCEQNLNHDAMYWYRQDPGQGLRLIYYSQIVNDFQKGDIAEGYSVSREKKESFPLTVTSAQKNPTAFYLCASSSSGRYEQYFGPGTRLTVT.

V and J are TRBV15 and TRBJ2-1, with 9 nucleotides matching TRBD2. The CDR3 has 17 amino acids. The ends lost 2 bases at V and 2 bases at J; junction bases unmatched: 7. Per germline, CDR1 LNHNV and CDR2 YYDKDF (reference sequence). The CDR3: CATSRYPAGGTYNEQFF. The DNA for the CDR3 is TGTGCCACCAGCAGATACCCAGCGGGAGGCACCTACAATGAGCAGTTCTTC. Variable domain in full (rest from reference TRBV15 and TRBJ2-1): DAMVIQNPRYQVTQFGKPVTLSCSQTLNHNVMYWYQQKSSQAPKLLFHYYDKDFNNEADTPDNFQSRRPNTSFCFLDIRSPGLGDTAMYLCATSRYPAGGTYNEQFFGPGTRLTVL.

The chain uses TRBV7-3 and TRBJ2-7; a weak D match, TRBD1 (5 bases). CDR1 is SGHTA and CDR2 is FQGTGA in the germline V gene. The CDR3 covers 16 residues. The V gene lost 5 bases and the J gene lost 0 bases, with 17 bases spanning the gap. The CDR3 loop reads CASSQGATLSSYEQYF. CDR3 sequence (DNA): TGTGCCAGCAGCCAGGGCGCCACTTTGAGCTCCTACGAGCAGTACTTC. The full variable domain, completed using reference TRBV7-3 and TRBJ2-7, is GAGVSQTPSNKVTEKGKYVELRCDPISGHTALYWYRQSLGQGPEFLIYFQGTGAADDSGLPNDRFFAVRPEGSVSTLKIQRTERGDSAVYLCASSQGATLSSYEQYFGPGTRLTVT.